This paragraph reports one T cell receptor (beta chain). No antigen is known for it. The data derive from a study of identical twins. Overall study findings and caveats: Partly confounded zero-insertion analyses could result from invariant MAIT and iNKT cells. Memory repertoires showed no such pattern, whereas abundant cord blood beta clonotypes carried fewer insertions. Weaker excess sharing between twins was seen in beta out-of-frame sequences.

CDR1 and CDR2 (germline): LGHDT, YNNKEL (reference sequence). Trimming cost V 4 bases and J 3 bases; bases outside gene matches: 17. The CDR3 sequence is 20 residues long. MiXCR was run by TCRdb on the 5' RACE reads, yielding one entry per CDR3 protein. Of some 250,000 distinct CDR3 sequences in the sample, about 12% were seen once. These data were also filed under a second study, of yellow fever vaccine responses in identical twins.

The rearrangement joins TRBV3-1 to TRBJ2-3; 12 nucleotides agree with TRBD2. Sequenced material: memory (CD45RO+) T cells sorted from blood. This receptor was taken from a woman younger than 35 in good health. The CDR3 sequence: CASSPLLRRGLAGMTDTQYF. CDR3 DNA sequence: TGTGCCAGCAGCCCCCTCTTACGGCGCGGACTAGCGGGGATGACAGATACGCAGTATTTT.